This T cell receptor (beta chain) appears in the sequencing data of a study of blood T cell repertoires in COVID-19. Cohort allocation depended upon clinical history that participants reported. Some clones are missing from TCRdb's copy, which holds only in-frame ones; the method was immunoSEQ multiplex PCR. Found here are 130,000 or so clones, around 80% of them singletons; the top ten hold 2.4%. Germline CDR1 and CDR2: LNHNV and YYDKDF (reference sequence). V lost 2 bases and J lost 3, with 7 bases in between. This CDR3 spans 13 amino acids. The sequenced material came from PBMCs or T cells enriched from blood (not recorded which). The sequence derives from a man aged 40-50 years with acute COVID-19. The V call is TRBV15, the J call TRBJ1-1; no clear D. CDR3: CATSRTSYTEAFF. The CDR3 DNA sequence: TGTGCCACCAGCAGAACATCCTACACTGAAGCTTTCTTT.